This entry is about one T cell receptor beta chain. This entry comes from a study of blood T cell repertoires in COVID-19. Germline values: CDR1 MNHEY, CDR2 SVGAGI. The CDR3 covers 14 residues. The J segment lost 8 bases and the V segment lost 8 bases, leaving 8 bases of the junction unmatched. Method: immunoSEQ multiplex PCR; TCRdb's copy keeps in-frame clones and lacks some. The sample has about 170,000 clones; 80% to 85% are singletons. The clonotype comes from a man aged 65 to 79 with active or convalescent COVID-19. The sequenced sample was peripheral blood. V is TRBV6-5 and J is TRBJ2-1; 11 positions match TRBD2. The CDR3 nucleotides are TGTGCCAGCGGGGAACTAGCGGGAGTGTATGAGCAGTTCTTC. This translates into CASGELAGVYEQFF.